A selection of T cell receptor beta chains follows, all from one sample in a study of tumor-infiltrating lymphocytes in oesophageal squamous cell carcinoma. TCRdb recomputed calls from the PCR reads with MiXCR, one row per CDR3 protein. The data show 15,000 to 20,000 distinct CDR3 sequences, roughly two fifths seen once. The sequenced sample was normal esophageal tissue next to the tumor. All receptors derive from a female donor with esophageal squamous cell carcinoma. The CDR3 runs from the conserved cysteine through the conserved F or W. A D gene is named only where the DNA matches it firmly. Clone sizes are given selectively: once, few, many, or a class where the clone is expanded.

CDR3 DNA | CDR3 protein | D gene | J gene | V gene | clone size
TGTGCCAGCAGCTTAGCGGGGGGGCCTATTTCCTACAATGAGCAGTTCTTC | CASSLAGGPISYNEQFF | TRBD2 | TRBJ2-1 | TRBV7-3 | -
TGTGCCAGTAGCCAGGGGGGTCTCTATGGCTACACCTTC | CASSQGGLYGYTF | TRBD1 | TRBJ1-2 | TRBV19 | many
TGTGCCAGCAGGGAAACAGGGGCGACTAGCAATCAGCCCCAGCATTTT | CASRETGATSNQPQHF | TRBD1 | TRBJ1-5 | TRBV6-1 | many
TGTGCCAGCAGCTTAGGTCGGACAGGGGAGAACTACGAGCAGTACTTC | CASSLGRTGENYEQYF | TRBD1 | TRBJ2-7 | TRBV7-4 | -
TGTGCCACCAGTGATTCCTCGACTAGCGGGAGTAAATCGGGTGAGCAGTACTTC | CATSDSSTSGSKSGEQYF | TRBD2 | TRBJ2-7 | TRBV24-1 | many
TGTGCCAGCAGCTTACTAGCGGGAGGGCCCGGGGAGCTGTTTTTT | CASSLLAGGPGELFF | TRBD2 | TRBJ2-2 | TRBV7-3 | few
TGTGCCAGCAGCCCCCACAGGTTTCGGACCCAGTACTTC | CASSPHRFRTQYF | - | TRBJ2-5 | TRBV5-6 | many
TGTGCCAGCAGTTCCATTGGCTACGAGCAGTATTTT | CASSSIGYEQYF | - | TRBJ2-3 | TRBV12-3/TRBV12-4 | -
TGCGCCAGCAGCTTGGAAGGGGGCGCATCCGGGAATGAAGCTTTCTTT | CASSLEGGASGNEAFF | TRBD1 | TRBJ1-1 | TRBV5-1 | many
TGTGCCATCAGTGAGTCGGGGGGGCGTACCCAGTACTTC | CAISESGGRTQYF | - | TRBJ2-5 | TRBV10-3 | -
TGCGCCAGCAGCTTGCGGAAACCAAGCACAGATACGCAGTATTTT | CASSLRKPSTDTQYF | - | TRBJ2-3 | TRBV5-1 | -
TGTGCCAGCAGCTTGGCGGGGGTCCCCGAGCAGTTCTTC | CASSLAGVPEQFF | TRBD2 | TRBJ2-1 | TRBV7-2 | -
TGTGCCATCAGTGGTAGCGGGGGGGCCTTGGGAGATACGCAGTATTTT | CAISGSGGALGDTQYF | TRBD2 | TRBJ2-3 | TRBV10-3 | many
TGTGCCAGCAGGCATAGAGACAACTATGGCTACACCTTC | CASRHRDNYGYTF | - | TRBJ1-2 | TRBV6-1 | medium-sized
TGTGCCAGCAGCTTATTTCGTATTGGTTTCTACGAGCAGTACTTC | CASSLFRIGFYEQYF | - | TRBJ2-7 | TRBV11-2 | few
TGTGCCAGCAAGGACAGGGGAGAGACCCAGTACTTC | CASKDRGETQYF | TRBD1 | TRBJ2-5 | TRBV7-6 | few
TGTGCCAGTAGTATAGGACTACAAGGCGAGCAGTACTTC | CASSIGLQGEQYF | - | TRBJ2-7 | TRBV19 | many
TGTGCCAGCAGCTTAACGGGCGGGGAGGTGGAGACCCAGTACTTC | CASSLTGGEVETQYF | - | TRBJ2-5 | TRBV7-3 | -
TGTGCCAGCAGTTTGGGGACCACCGGGACCTACACCGGGGAGCTGTTTTTT | CASSLGTTGTYTGELFF | - | TRBJ2-2 | TRBV27 | -
TGTGCCAGCAGCCAAACTAGCGGGAGGTCAGATACGCAGTATTTT | CASSQTSGRSDTQYF | TRBD2 | TRBJ2-3 | TRBV7-3 | few
TGTGCCAGCAGTTACTCGGCGGTTAGACGCACAGATACGCAGTATTTT | CASSYSAVRRTDTQYF | - | TRBJ2-3 | TRBV6-8 | -
TGTGCCAGCAGCACTACAGGGAATAGTATGTTCAGTGAGCAGTTCTTC | CASSTTGNSMFSEQFF | - | TRBJ2-1 | TRBV11-2 | medium-sized